The subject of this entry is one TCR beta chain. The CDR3 extends over 17 amino acids. V lost 4 bases, J lost 2 bases, and 21 bases lay in between. CDR1 MDHEN and CDR2 SYDVKM come from the germline V gene. The data belong to a study of cytomegalovirus exposure and HLA in healthy donors. The PCR employed 60 Vbeta primers together with 13 Jbeta primers. The repertoire was sequenced with immunoSEQ multiplex PCR; TCRdb's copy has only in-frame clones and lacks some. The sample holds tens of thousands of clones; roughly 73% are singletons and the top ten take about 2.7%. The material sequenced was PBMCs. The sequence came from a male donor in good health and CMV-seropositive. The rearrangement links TRBV28 to TRBJ2-7; D call uncertain. CDR3 bases: TGTGCCAGCAGTTCTTTTAGCAAAGCGTCAGCCCCCTACGAGCAGTACTTC. It encodes CASSSFSKASAPYEQYF.